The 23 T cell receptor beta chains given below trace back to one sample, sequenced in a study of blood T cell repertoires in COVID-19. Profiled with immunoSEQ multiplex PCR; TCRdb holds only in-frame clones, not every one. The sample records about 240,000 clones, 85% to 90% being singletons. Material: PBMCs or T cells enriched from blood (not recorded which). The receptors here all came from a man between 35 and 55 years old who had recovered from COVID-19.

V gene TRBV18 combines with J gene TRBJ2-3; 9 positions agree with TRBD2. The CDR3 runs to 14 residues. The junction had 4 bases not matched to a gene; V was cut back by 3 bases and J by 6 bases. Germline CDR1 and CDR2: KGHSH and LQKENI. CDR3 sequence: CASSPATSGDTQYF. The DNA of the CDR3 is TGTGCCAGCTCACCTGCGACTAGCGGTGATACGCAGTATTTT.

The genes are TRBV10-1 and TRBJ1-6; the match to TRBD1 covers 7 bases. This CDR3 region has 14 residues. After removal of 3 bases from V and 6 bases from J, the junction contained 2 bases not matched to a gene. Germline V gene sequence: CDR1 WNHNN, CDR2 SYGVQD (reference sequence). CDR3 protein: CASSEGQANSPLHF. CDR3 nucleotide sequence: TGCGCCAGCAGTGAAGGACAGGCTAATTCACCCCTCCACTTT.

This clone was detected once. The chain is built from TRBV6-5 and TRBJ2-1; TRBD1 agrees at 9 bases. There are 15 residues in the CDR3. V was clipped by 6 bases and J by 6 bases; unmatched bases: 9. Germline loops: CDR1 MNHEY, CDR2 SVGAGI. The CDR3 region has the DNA TGTGCCAGCAGACGACAGGGGGTAGGGTTCAATGAGCAGTTCTTC. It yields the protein CASRRQGVGFNEQFF.

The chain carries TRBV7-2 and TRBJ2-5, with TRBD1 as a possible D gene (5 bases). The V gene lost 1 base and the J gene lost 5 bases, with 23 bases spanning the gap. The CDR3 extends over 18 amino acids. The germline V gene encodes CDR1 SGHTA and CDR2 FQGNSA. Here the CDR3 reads CASSLEAVAGIKEETQYF. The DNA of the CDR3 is TGTGCCAGCAGCTTAGAGGCCGTGGCAGGGATAAAAGAGGAGACCCAGTACTTC.

The CDR3 DNA sequence: TGCGCCAGCAGCTTGGACTGGGGGGAGACTGAAGCTTTCTTT. Amino acid sequence: CASSLDWGETEAFF. The chain couples TRBV5-1 to TRBJ1-1, with TRBD1 as a possible D gene (5 bases). V lost 0 bases, J lost 5 bases, and 11 bases lay in between. The germline CDR1 and CDR2 sequences are SGHRS and YFSETQ. CDR3 length: 14 amino acids.

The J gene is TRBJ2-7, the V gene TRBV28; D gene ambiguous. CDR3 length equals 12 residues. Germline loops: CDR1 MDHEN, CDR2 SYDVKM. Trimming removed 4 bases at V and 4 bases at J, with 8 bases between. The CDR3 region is CASSSPIYEQYF. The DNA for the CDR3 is TGTGCCAGCAGTTCCCCCATTTACGAGCAGTACTTC.

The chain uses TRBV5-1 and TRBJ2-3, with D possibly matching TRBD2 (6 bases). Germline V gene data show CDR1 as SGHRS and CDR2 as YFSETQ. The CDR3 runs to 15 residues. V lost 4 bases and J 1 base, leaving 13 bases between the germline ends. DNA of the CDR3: TGCGCCAGCAGCCATTATAGCGGAGGCACAGATACGCAGTATTTT. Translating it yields CASSHYSGGTDTQYF.

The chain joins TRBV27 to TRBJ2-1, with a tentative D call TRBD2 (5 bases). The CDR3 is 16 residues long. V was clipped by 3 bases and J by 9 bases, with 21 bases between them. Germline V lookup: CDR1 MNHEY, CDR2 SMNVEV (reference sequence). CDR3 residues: CASSLLVDFGSGEQFF. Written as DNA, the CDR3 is TGTGCCAGCAGTTTGCTTGTCGACTTTGGGAGCGGTGAGCAGTTCTTC.

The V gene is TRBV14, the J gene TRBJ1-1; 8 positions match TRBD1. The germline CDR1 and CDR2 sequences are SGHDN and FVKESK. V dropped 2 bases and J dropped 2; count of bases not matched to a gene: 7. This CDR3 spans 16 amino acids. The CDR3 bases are TGTGCCAGCAGCCAACAGGGGGCTCGGATTAACACTGAAGCTTTCTTT. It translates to CASSQQGARINTEAFF.

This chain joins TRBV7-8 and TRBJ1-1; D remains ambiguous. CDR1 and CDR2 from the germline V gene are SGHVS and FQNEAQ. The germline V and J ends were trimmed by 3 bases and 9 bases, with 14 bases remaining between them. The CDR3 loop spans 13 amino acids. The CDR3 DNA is TGTGCCAGCAGCTTTCAGCAGGACTCACAAGCTTTCTTT. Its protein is CASSFQQDSQAFF.

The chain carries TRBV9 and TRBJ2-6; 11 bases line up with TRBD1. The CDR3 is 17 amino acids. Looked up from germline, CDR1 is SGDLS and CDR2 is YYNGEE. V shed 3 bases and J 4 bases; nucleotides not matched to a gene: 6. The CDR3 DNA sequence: TGTGCCAGCAGCGCCGGACAGGGGGCGAAAGGGGCCAACGTCCTGACTTTC. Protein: CASSAGQGAKGANVLTF.

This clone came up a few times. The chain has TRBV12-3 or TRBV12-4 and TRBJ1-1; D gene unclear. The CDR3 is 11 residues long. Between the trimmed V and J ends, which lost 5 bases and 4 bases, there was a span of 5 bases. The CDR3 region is CASSPLTEAFF. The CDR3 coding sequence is TGTGCCAGCAGTCCCCTCACTGAAGCTTTCTTT.

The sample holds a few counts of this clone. As DNA, the CDR3 is TGTGCCAGCAGCCCCGAAGCGGGAGGGGCCCTCTACGAGCAGTACTTC. This translates into CASSPEAGGALYEQYF. The rearrangement links TRBV7-6 to TRBJ2-7; 10 positions match TRBD2. The length of the CDR3 is 16 residues. Germline loops: CDR1 SGHVS, CDR2 FNYEAQ. Trimming took 5 bases from V and 3 from J; bases not matched to a gene: 10.

The DNA for the CDR3 is TGTGCCAGCAGTACCACCTCGTGGACTAGCGGGAGCAATGAGCAGTTCTTC. Translation: CASSTTSWTSGSNEQFF. The rearrangement joins TRBV27 to TRBJ2-1, with 13 bases fitting TRBD2. The V gene end was trimmed by 5 bases and the J gene end by 6 bases; junction bases not matched to a gene: 10. CDR1 is MNHEY and CDR2 is SMNVEV in the germline V gene (reference sequence). This CDR3 region has 17 residues.

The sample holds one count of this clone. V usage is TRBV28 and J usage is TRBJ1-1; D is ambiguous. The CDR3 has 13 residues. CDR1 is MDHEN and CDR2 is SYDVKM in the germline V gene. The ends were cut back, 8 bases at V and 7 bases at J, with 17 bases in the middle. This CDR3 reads CASYGGRFSEAFF. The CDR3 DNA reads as TGTGCCAGCTATGGCGGGAGGTTTAGTGAAGCTTTCTTT. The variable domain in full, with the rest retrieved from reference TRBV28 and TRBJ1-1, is DVKVTQSSRYLVKRTGEKVFLECVQDMDHENMFWYRQDPGLGLRLIYFSYDVKMKEKGDIPEGYSVSREKKERFSLILESASTNQTSMYLCASYGGRFSEAFFGQGTRLTVV.

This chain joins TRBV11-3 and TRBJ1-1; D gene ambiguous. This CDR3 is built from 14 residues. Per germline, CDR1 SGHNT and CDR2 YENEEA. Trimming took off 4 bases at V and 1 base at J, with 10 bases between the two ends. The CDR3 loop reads CASSSLGANTEAFF. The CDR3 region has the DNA TGTGCCAGCAGCTCCCTCGGAGCGAACACTGAAGCTTTCTTT.

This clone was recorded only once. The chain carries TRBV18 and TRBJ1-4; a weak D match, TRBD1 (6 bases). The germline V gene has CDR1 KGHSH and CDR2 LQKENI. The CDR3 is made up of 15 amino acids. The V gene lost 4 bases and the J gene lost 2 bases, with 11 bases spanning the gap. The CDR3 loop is CASSRLTGTNEKLFF. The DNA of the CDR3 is TGTGCCAGCTCACGCCTGACAGGCACTAATGAAAAACTGTTTTTT.

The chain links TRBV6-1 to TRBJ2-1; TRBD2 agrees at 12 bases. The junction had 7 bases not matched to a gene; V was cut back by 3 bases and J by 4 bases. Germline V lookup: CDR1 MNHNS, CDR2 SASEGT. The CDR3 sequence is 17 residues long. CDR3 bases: TGTGCCAGCAGTGACTTAGGACTAGCGGGAATATACAATGAGCAGTTCTTC. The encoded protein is CASSDLGLAGIYNEQFF.

The CDR3 reads CASSEAWNTGELFF. The CDR3 DNA is TGTGCCAGCAGTGAGGCTTGGAACACCGGGGAGCTGTTTTTT. This sequence joins TRBV6-1 and TRBJ2-2; D ambiguous. This CDR3 contains 14 residues. Germline V lookup: CDR1 MNHNS, CDR2 SASEGT. Trimming took 3 bases from V and 1 from J, leaving 6 bases between them.

For the CDR3, the DNA is TGCGCCAGCAGCCTGACAGAGAACAATGAGCAGTTCTTC. Its translation: CASSLTENNEQFF. The V call is TRBV5-1, the J call TRBJ2-1, with a possible D match to TRBD1 (5 bases). Germline CDR1 is SGHRS and CDR2 is YFSETQ. The germline V and J ends were trimmed by 4 bases and 5 bases, with 10 bases remaining between them. This CDR3 is built from 13 residues.

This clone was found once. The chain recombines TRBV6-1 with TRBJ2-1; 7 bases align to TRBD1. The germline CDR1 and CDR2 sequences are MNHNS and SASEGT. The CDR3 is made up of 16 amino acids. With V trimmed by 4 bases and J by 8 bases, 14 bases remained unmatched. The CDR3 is CASSGDRDFGKHEQFF. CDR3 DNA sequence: TGTGCCAGCAGTGGTGACAGGGATTTCGGGAAGCATGAGCAGTTCTTC.

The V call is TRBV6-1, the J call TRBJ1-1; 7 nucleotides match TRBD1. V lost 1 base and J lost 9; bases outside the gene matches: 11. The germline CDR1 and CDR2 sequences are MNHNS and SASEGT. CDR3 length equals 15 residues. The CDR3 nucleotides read TGTGCCAGCAGTGAAGGCCTCGGGGTAAGGGGGCAAGCTTTCTTT. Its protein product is CASSEGLGVRGQAFF.

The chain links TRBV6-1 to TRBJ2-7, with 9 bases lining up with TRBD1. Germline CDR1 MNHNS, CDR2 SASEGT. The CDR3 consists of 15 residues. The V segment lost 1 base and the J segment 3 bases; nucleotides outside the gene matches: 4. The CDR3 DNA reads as TGTGCCAGCAGTGAAGGGTGGGACAGGGTCTACGAGCAGTACTTC. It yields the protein CASSEGWDRVYEQYF.